This T cell receptor (beta chain) came from a study of T cell responses to AZD1222 COVID-19 vaccine. Profiling relied on immunoSEQ multiplex PCR, and the TCRdb table lists in-frame clones only, not all of them. The data contain more than 95,000 clones, about 86% of them seen just once; the ten biggest clones take up 8% to 10%. The V gene's germline CDR1 is MDHEN and CDR2 SYDVKM. The CDR3 runs to 14 residues. Germline trimming cut 8 bases from V and 9 bases from J; bases unmatched to any gene: 10. The TCR originated in an adult in good health. Source: peripheral blood, taken on day 0 of AZD1222 vaccination. The chain uses TRBV28 and TRBJ1-6, with TRBD1 identical over 7 bases. The CDR3 is CASGRGGVGSPLHF. The CDR3 DNA is TGTGCCAGCGGACGAGGGGGCGTAGGTTCACCCCTCCACTTT.